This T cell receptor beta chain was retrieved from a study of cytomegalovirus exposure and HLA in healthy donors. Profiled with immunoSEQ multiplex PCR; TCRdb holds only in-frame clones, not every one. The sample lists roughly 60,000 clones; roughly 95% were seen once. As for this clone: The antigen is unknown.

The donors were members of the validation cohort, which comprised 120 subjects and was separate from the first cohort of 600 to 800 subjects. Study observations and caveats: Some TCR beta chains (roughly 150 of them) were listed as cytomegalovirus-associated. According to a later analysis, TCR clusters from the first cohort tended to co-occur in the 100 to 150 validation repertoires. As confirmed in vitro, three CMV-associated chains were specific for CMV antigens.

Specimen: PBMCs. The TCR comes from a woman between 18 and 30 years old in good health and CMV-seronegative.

CDR3 in DNA: TGTGCCAGCAGTTTCGGGAGTCAGCCCCAGCATTTT. This gives the protein CASSFGSQPQHF. The chain employs TRBV28 and TRBJ1-5; D is unresolved. This CDR3 contains 12 residues. Germline lookup yields CDR1 MDHEN and CDR2 SYDVKM. V was pared by 3 bases and J by 6 bases, with 6 bases between.